These T cell receptor beta chains were read from a single sample in a study of glioma-infiltrating T cells after dendritic cell vaccination. Sequenced by immunoSEQ multiplex PCR; TCRdb stores in-frame clones only, minus some. The repertoire holds more than 95,000 clones, with around 80% as singletons. Sequencing was performed on blood, taken after dendritic cell vaccination. These receptors were collected from a human donor with glioblastoma. CDR3s include the opening cysteine and the closing phenylalanine or tryptophan. A D gene is named only where the DNA matches it firmly. Part of the rows lack a size; the others show once, few, many or a class for expanded clones.

D	size	V	J	CDR3	DNA
NA	NA	TRBV11-2	TRBJ1-1	CASSSAGVYTEAFF	TGTGCCAGCAGCTCCGCGGGGGTATACACTGAAGCTTTCTTT
NA	NA	TRBV6-5	TRBJ1-1	CASRTLRGDAEAFF	TGTGCCAGCAGAACTTTACGGGGGGACGCTGAAGCTTTCTTT
NA	NA	TRBV6-5	TRBJ2-1	CASSTPAAHEQFF	TGTGCCAGCAGTACCCCCGCGGCCCATGAGCAGTTCTTC
TRBD1	once	TRBV5-8	TRBJ1-2	CASSSGGTGHYGYTF	TGTGCCAGCAGCTCGGGGGGGACAGGGCACTATGGCTACACCTTC
TRBD1	NA	TRBV30	TRBJ1-1	CARRARGRGLDTEAFF	TGTGCTCGGAGGGCCAGGGGGCGTGGGCTCGACACTGAAGCTTTCTTT
TRBD2	NA	TRBV5-1	TRBJ2-1	CASSLLAGGGGEQFF	TGCGCCAGCAGCTTACTAGCGGGAGGAGGAGGGGAGCAGTTCTTC
NA	NA	TRBV29-1	TRBJ2-5	CSVEVISQAALAETQYF	TGCAGCGTTGAAGTCATCTCCCAGGCTGCATTGGCAGAGACCCAGTACTTC
NA	few	TRBV5-4	TRBJ2-6	CASRSGQLASGANVLTF	TGTGCCAGCAGGTCAGGACAGCTGGCCTCTGGGGCCAACGTCCTGACTTTC
TRBD2	NA	TRBV4-2	TRBJ2-3	CASSLGLAGGYTRADTQYF	TGTGCCAGCAGCCTGGGACTAGCGGGAGGGTACACAAGAGCAGATACGCAGTATTTT
TRBD2	NA	TRBV2	TRBJ2-3	CASNLAGSTQYF	TGTGCCAGCAACCTAGCGGGAAGTACGCAGTATTTT
TRBD1	once	TRBV15	TRBJ2-1	CATSLRSGTGVDEQFF	TGTGCCACCAGCTTACGATCCGGGACAGGGGTCGATGAGCAGTTCTTC
NA	NA	TRBV10-2	TRBJ1-3	CASSESVAGSVGNTIYF	TGCGCCAGCAGTGAATCGGTGGCAGGATCCGTAGGAAACACCATATATTTT
TRBD1	NA	TRBV28	TRBJ2-5	CASQGDSQETQYF	TGTGCCAGCCAAGGGGACAGCCAAGAGACCCAGTACTTC
NA	NA	TRBV30	TRBJ2-7	CAWSGGPLGQYF	TGTGCCTGGAGTGGGGGGCCTCTCGGGCAGTACTTC
TRBD1	NA	TRBV2	TRBJ2-7	CASSGQGITYEQYF	TGTGCCAGCAGTGGACAGGGAATTACCTACGAGCAGTACTTC
TRBD2	NA	TRBV5-8	TRBJ2-7	CASSLAGFLNEQYF	TGTGCCAGCAGCTTAGCGGGATTCTTGAACGAGCAGTACTTC
NA	NA	TRBV11-2	TRBJ1-5	CASSFRGTSNQPQHF	TGTGCCAGCAGCTTTAGGGGGACGAGCAATCAGCCCCAGCATTTT
TRBD1	NA	TRBV30	TRBJ1-5	CAWSEIPRTGGNQPQHF	TGTGCCTGGAGTGAAATTCCTAGGACAGGGGGCAATCAGCCCCAGCATTTT
NA	NA	TRBV12-5	TRBJ2-5	CASGPSGEETQYF	TGTGCTAGTGGTCCCTCAGGGGAGGAGACCCAGTACTTC
NA	NA	TRBV15	TRBJ2-1	CATSRDRGSGLEQFF	TGTGCCACCAGCAGAGATCGGGGTAGCGGCCTTGAGCAGTTCTTC
TRBD1	NA	TRBV19	TRBJ1-2	CASSGQGNYGYTF	TGTGCCAGTAGTGGACAGGGGAACTATGGCTACACCTTC
NA	NA	TRBV6-5	TRBJ2-7	CARIEEQYF	TGTGCCAGAATAGAGGAGCAGTACTTC
NA	NA	TRBV5-1	TRBJ2-2	CASSLFETGNTGELFF	TGCGCCAGCAGCTTGTTCGAGACAGGGAACACCGGGGAGCTGTTTTTT
TRBD2	NA	TRBV2	TRBJ2-5	CASSEIAGGQETQYF	TGTGCCAGCAGTGAAATAGCGGGAGGCCAAGAGACCCAGTACTTC
NA	NA	TRBV5-1	TRBJ2-7	CASSRPPGEQYF	TGCGCCAGCAGCCGACCTCCGGGGGAGCAGTACTTC
TRBD1	NA	TRBV6-5	TRBJ2-7	CASSYSTGTGLSEQYF	TGTGCCAGCAGTTACTCTACCGGGACAGGGTTAAGCGAGCAGTACTTC
TRBD2	NA	TRBV30	TRBJ2-5	CAWNQGSGGLQETQYF	TGTGCCTGGAATCAGGGGAGCGGGGGCCTCCAAGAGACCCAGTACTTC
TRBD1	NA	TRBV4-1	TRBJ2-3	CASSQEGGYERSTDTQYF	TGCGCCAGCAGCCAAGAAGGGGGCTACGAACGAAGCACAGATACGCAGTATTTT
TRBD1	NA	TRBV19	TRBJ1-4	CASSNTGDGNEKLFF	TGTGCCAGTAGCAATACAGGGGATGGTAATGAAAAACTGTTTTTT
NA	NA	TRBV5-8	TRBJ1-4	CASSLAPGRSREKLFF	TGTGCCAGCAGCTTGGCCCCGGGTCGATCACGTGAAAAACTGTTTTTT
TRBD1	once	TRBV5-1	TRBJ2-1	CASSYRGQEHYNEQFF	TGCGCCAGCAGCTACCGAGGACAGGAACACTACAATGAGCAGTTCTTC
TRBD2	NA	TRBV4-1	TRBJ2-1	CASSQDRREKQFF	TGCGCCAGCAGCCAAGATAGGCGGGAGAAACAGTTCTTC
TRBD1	NA	TRBV30	TRBJ1-2	CAWTVGRGQGLTF	TGTGCCTGGACCGTGGGTAGGGGACAGGGGCTTACCTTC
NA	NA	TRBV2	TRBJ2-7	CASRGEDYEQYF	TGTGCCAGCAGGGGGGAGGACTACGAGCAGTACTTC
TRBD2	NA	TRBV6-5	TRBJ2-7	CASPTAGGDYEQYF	TGTGCCAGCCCCACGGCGGGGGGCGATTACGAGCAGTACTTC
NA	NA	TRBV9	TRBJ1-3	CASSVVPGGLTGNTIYF	TGTGCCAGCAGCGTAGTACCAGGAGGGCTCACTGGAAACACCATATATTTT
NA	NA	TRBV6-1	TRBJ2-2	CASSEARVQPASGELFF	TGTGCCAGCAGTGAAGCGCGGGTACAACCAGCAAGTGGGGAGCTGTTTTTT
NA	NA	TRBV9	TRBJ1-1	CASSVVAGSYTEAFF	TGTGCCAGCAGCGTAGTTGCGGGTAGTTACACTGAAGCTTTCTTT
NA	few	TRBV7-9	TRBJ2-3	CASSLAGHSTDTQYF	TGTGCCAGCAGCTTAGCGGGACATAGCACAGATACGCAGTATTTT
TRBD1	NA	TRBV6-1	TRBJ1-1	CASSDEGQGVAQNPAFF	TGTGCCAGCAGTGATGAGGGACAGGGTGTAGCTCAAAATCCGGCTTTCTTT
NA	NA	TRBV10-3	TRBJ1-1	CASSLQGNTEAFF	TGTGCCTCATCCTTACAGGGGAACACTGAAGCTTTCTTT
TRBD2	NA	TRBV5-8	TRBJ2-3	CASSLIGAGASTDTQYF	TGTGCCAGCAGCTTGATCGGAGCGGGGGCAAGCACAGATACGCAGTATTTT
NA	NA	TRBV30	TRBJ1-1	CAWSGTRVNTEAFF	TGTGCCTGGAGTGGGACACGGGTAAACACTGAAGCTTTCTTT
NA	NA	TRBV9	TRBJ1-1	CASSGTGGRNTEAFF	TGTGCCAGCAGCGGAACGGGGGGTAGAAACACTGAAGCTTTCTTT
TRBD2	NA	TRBV10-1	TRBJ2-1	CASAAGLAGGNNEQFF	TGCGCCAGCGCGGCCGGGCTAGCGGGGGGTAACAATGAGCAGTTCTTC
TRBD1	NA	TRBV4-2	TRBJ2-7	CASSHRTGGAYEQYF	TGTGCCAGCAGCCATAGGACAGGGGGCGCCTACGAGCAGTACTTC
NA	once	TRBV10-2	TRBJ2-7	CASSEASNTEQYF	TGCGCCAGCAGTGAGGCTAGTAATACCGAGCAGTACTTC
NA	NA	TRBV5-1	TRBJ2-1	CASSGVLEQFF	TGCGCCAGCAGCGGAGTACTTGAGCAGTTCTTC
NA	NA	TRBV19	TRBJ1-1	CASSNLPAGIEAFF	TGTGCCAGTAGTAACCTCCCCGCAGGAATTGAAGCTTTCTTT
TRBD2	NA	TRBV7-9	TRBJ2-5	CASSFATGGETQYF	TGTGCCAGCAGCTTCGCCACGGGGGGAGAGACCCAGTACTTC
NA	NA	TRBV10-2	TRBJ1-1	CASSDHRDLNTEAFF	TGCGCCAGCAGTGATCACAGGGACCTGAACACTGAAGCTTTCTTT
NA	NA	TRBV15	TRBJ2-3	CATSRDRPGVGDTQYF	TGTGCCACCAGCAGAGATAGGCCAGGGGTGGGAGATACGCAGTATTTT
NA	NA	TRBV6-1	TRBJ1-1	CASSEGWGPEAFF	TGTGCCAGCAGTGAAGGTTGGGGGCCTGAAGCTTTCTTT
NA	NA	TRBV7-9	TRBJ2-7	CASSPARAGVYEQYF	TGTGCCAGCAGCCCGGCACGGGCAGGGGTTTACGAGCAGTACTTC
NA	NA	TRBV6-5	TRBJ2-1	CASSYEGDVRDEQFF	TGTGCCAGCAGTTACGAGGGGGACGTAAGGGATGAGCAGTTCTTC
NA	NA	TRBV9	TRBJ1-5	CASSVGGQPNQPQHF	TGTGCCAGCAGCGTAGGCGGACAGCCTAATCAGCCCCAGCATTTT
NA	NA	TRBV27	TRBJ2-1	CASSSHPQSKQFF	TGTGCCAGCAGTTCCCATCCTCAGTCCAAGCAGTTCTTC
NA	NA	TRBV9	TRBJ1-2	CASSPRGGHNYGYTF	TGTGCCAGCAGCCCGAGGGGAGGGCACAACTATGGCTACACCTTC
TRBD1	NA	TRBV28	TRBJ1-1	CASSMDRGYTEAFF	TGTGCCAGCAGTATGGACAGGGGGTACACTGAAGCTTTCTTT
NA	NA	TRBV5-1	TRBJ1-1	CASSGVGEAFF	TGCGCCAGCAGCGGAGTCGGGGAAGCTTTCTTT